This TCR beta chain was sequenced for a study of blood T cell repertoires in COVID-19. In the study overall: Sites in the United States, Italy and Spain provided acute and convalescent COVID-19 samples. PBMCs, B-cell-depleted T cells, or T cells provided the cDNA or gDNA that made up the material.

Sequenced by immunoSEQ multiplex PCR; TCRdb stores in-frame clones only, minus some. The sample has roughly 190,000 clones; 70% to 85% are singletons. What the recovered Cohort 3 donors had was two negative PCRs, clearance, or symptom resolution. The V gene end was trimmed by 6 bases and the J gene end by 0 bases; junction bases not matched to a gene: 8. The CDR3 runs 15 residues. Germline V gene data show CDR1 as SNHLY and CDR2 as FYNNEI. V is TRBV2 and J is TRBJ2-7; 7 positions match TRBD1. This sequence originates from a woman in her thirties who had recovered from COVID-19. Material for sequencing was PBMCs or T cells enriched from blood (not recorded which). CDR3 in amino acids: CASRRDRSSSYEQYF. The DNA for the CDR3 is TGTGCCAGCAGGAGGGACAGATCTAGCTCCTACGAGCAGTACTTC. The entire variable domain, with the rest obtained from reference TRBV2 and TRBJ2-7, is as follows: EPEVTQTPSHQVTQMGQEVILRCVPISNHLYFYWYRQILGQKVEFLVSFYNNEISEKSEIFDDQFSVERPDGSNFTLKIRSTKLEDSAMYFCASRRDRSSSYEQYFGPGTRLTVT.